Sequencing of this T cell receptor (beta chain) was carried out in a study of long-term antiretroviral therapy in people with HIV. V lost 10 bases and J 4 bases, leaving 14 bases between the germline ends. This CDR3 is 12 amino acids long. Germline V gene lookup returns CDR1 SGHDT and CDR2 YYEEEE. Researchers report immunoSEQ v3.0 was run at survey level. Sequenced by immunoSEQ multiplex PCR; TCRdb stores in-frame clones only, minus some. The sample includes about 15,000 clones, 80% to 90% of them seen just once. Sequenced material: unsorted PBMCs, taken 0.3 years after starting antiretroviral therapy. This chain connects TRBV5-6 to TRBJ1-1; unclear D gene. This clonotype originated in a man aged 18 to 35 with HIV. The CDR3 here is CASQKQSTEAFF. CDR3 nucleotide sequence: TGTGCCTCCCAAAAGCAGTCCACTGAAGCTTTCTTT.